Sequencing of this T cell receptor (beta chain) was carried out in a study of identical twins. Notes on the study in general: Out-of-frame alpha sequences common to twins exhibited an excess of low generation probability. Excess sharing between twins was weaker in beta out-of-frame sequences. The analysis was cross-sectional rather than longitudinal within donors.

TCRdb processed the 5' RACE reads anew with MiXCR; each CDR3 protein has one entry. The sample holds a few hundred thousand distinct CDR3 sequences, about 8% seen once. Notes on this clonotype: The target antigen is unknown.

V was cut by 1 base and J by 7 bases, with 20 bases left in between. The CDR3 has 16 residues. The germline CDR1 and CDR2 sequences are MNHNS and SASEGT. A further study also used this sample, focusing on yellow fever vaccine responses in identical twins. Turning to that study: Twins' T cell vaccine responses reportedly looked partly convergent, partly personalized.

This sequence was found in a woman between 18 and 30 years old in good health. V gene TRBV6-1 combines with J gene TRBJ2-7; possibly TRBD2 for D (6 bases). Specimen: CD8+ T cells sorted from blood. CDR3 residues: CASSEGVAALPGEQYF. CDR3 DNA: TGTGCCAGCAGTGAAGGGGTAGCGGCCCTACCGGGGGAGCAGTACTTC.